The rows below give T cell receptor beta chains drawn from one sample of a study of cytomegalovirus exposure and HLA in healthy donors. Measured with immunoSEQ multiplex PCR; TCRdb has only the in-frame clones, and not every one. The sample gives about 160,000 clones, roughly 79% of which show up once; roughly 7.3% is in the top ten. Source material: PBMCs. The receptors derive from a male donor in good health and CMV-seropositive. The CDR3 runs from the conserved cysteine through the conserved F or W. Each record gives: clone size, V gene, J gene, D gene, CDR3 protein, CDR3 DNA. A D gene is named only where the DNA matches it firmly. Only part of the rows carry a size: once, few, many, or a class if the clone is expanded.

.,TRBV7-2,TRBJ1-5,.,CASRSGGLVNQPQHF,TGTGCCAGCCGCAGTGGAGGATTGGTCAATCAGCCCCAGCATTTT
.,TRBV2,TRBJ2-3,TRBD2,CASRLLAGAWDTQYF,TGTGCCAGCAGGCTACTAGCGGGGGCGTGGGATACGCAGTATTTT
.,TRBV5-4,TRBJ1-2,.,CASSLGAGNYGYTF,TGTGCCAGCAGCTTGGGAGCCGGTAACTATGGCTACACCTTC
few,TRBV20-1,TRBJ2-1,TRBD1,CSADRGNEQFF,TGCAGTGCGGACAGGGGGAATGAGCAGTTCTTC
.,TRBV2,TRBJ1-2,TRBD1,CARIISQGRGANYGYTF,TGTGCCAGAATAATTTCACAGGGGCGGGGTGCTAACTATGGCTACACCTTC
.,TRBV6-5,TRBJ1-2,.,CASRLGGGNYGYTF,TGTGCCAGCAGACTCGGGGGGGGCAACTATGGCTACACCTTC
.,TRBV28,TRBJ1-2,TRBD1,CASSSGQPLVSGYTF,TGTGCCAGCAGTTCGGGACAGCCTCTCGTCTCTGGCTACACCTTC
.,TRBV5-1,TRBJ1-2,.,CASSLRTGSIGYGYTF,TGCGCCAGCAGCTTGCGTACGGGTAGCATAGGCTATGGCTACACCTTC
.,TRBV30,TRBJ2-5,TRBD2,CAWSVLAGGLEYF,TGTGCCTGGAGTGTACTAGCGGGGGGGTTGGAGTACTTC
.,TRBV6-6,TRBJ1-1,.,CASSPGGRLEAFF,TGTGCCAGCAGCCCGGGGGGTCGGCTTGAAGCTTTCTTT
.,TRBV6-5,TRBJ1-4,.,CASSYTRVNEKLFF,TGTGCCAGCAGTTACACCAGGGTTAATGAAAAACTGTTTTTT
.,TRBV7-2,TRBJ2-5,TRBD2,CASSLEPGGLAEYF,TGTGCCAGCAGCTTAGAACCAGGCGGGCTAGCGGAGTACTTC
.,TRBV5-1,TRBJ1-2,TRBD1,CASGSTGGSGYTF,TGCGCCAGCGGATCCACAGGGGGCAGTGGCTACACCTTC
.,TRBV2,TRBJ2-2,TRBD2,CASSLRGGANTGELFF,TGTGCCAGCAGCCTTCGCGGGGGGGCGAACACCGGGGAGCTGTTTTTT
once,TRBV18,TRBJ1-2,.,CASSNRDGYTF,TGTGCCAGCTCTAACAGGGATGGCTACACCTTC
.,TRBV4-1,TRBJ1-1,.,CASSRGRGQRNTEAFF,TGCGCCAGCAGCCGAGGCAGAGGGCAGAGGAACACTGAAGCTTTCTTT
.,TRBV5-1,TRBJ2-1,.,CASSPDFSSYNEQFF,TGCGCCAGCAGCCCAGACTTTAGCTCCTACAATGAGCAGTTCTTC
.,TRBV5-1,TRBJ2-1,TRBD2,CASSQRGGPHEQFF,TGCGCCAGCAGCCAGCGGGGGGGCCCCCATGAGCAGTTCTTC
.,TRBV29-1,TRBJ2-6,.,CSVEDAGGANVLTF,TGCAGCGTTGAAGATGCGGGCGGGGCCAACGTCCTGACTTTC
.,TRBV25-1,TRBJ1-2,.,CASGFSEGRGFTF,TGTGCCAGCGGATTTTCAGAAGGCCGAGGATTCACCTTC
.,TRBV7-9,TRBJ1-1,.,CASSQGSGLAVVAFF,TGTGCCAGCAGCCAAGGTTCAGGGTTAGCAGTTGTAGCTTTCTTT
.,TRBV19,TRBJ2-1,.,CASSMRVRSNEQFF,TGTGCCAGTAGTATGAGGGTGCGTAGCAATGAGCAGTTCTTC
.,TRBV7-9,TRBJ1-2,TRBD1,CASSLIDRVPLNVYGYTF,TGTGCCAGCAGCTTAATAGACAGGGTCCCCCTTAACGTTTATGGCTACACCTTC
.,TRBV6-1,TRBJ1-2,.,CASSERGFYGYTF,TGTGCCAGCAGTGAAAGGGGGTTCTACGGCTACACCTTC
.,TRBV13,TRBJ1-4,TRBD1,CASSQTGGFEKLFF,TGTGCCAGCAGCCAGACAGGGGGCTTCGAAAAACTGTTTTTT
.,TRBV10-3,TRBJ2-2,.,CAISEGGGRTGELFF,TGTGCCATCAGTGAAGGGGGGGGCCGCACCGGGGAGCTGTTTTTT
.,TRBV7-6,TRBJ1-1,TRBD1,CASSQFPTGTDIWNTEAFF,TGTGCCAGCAGCCAATTTCCGACAGGGACCGATATTTGGAACACTGAAGCTTTCTTT
.,TRBV19,TRBJ1-2,.,CASSMQARGYTF,TGTGCCAGTAGTATGCAGGCAAGAGGCTACACCTTC
once,TRBV29-1,TRBJ1-2,TRBD1,CSGGTGNSYGYTF,TGCAGCGGAGGGACAGGGAATTCCTATGGCTACACCTTC
.,TRBV4-2,TRBJ2-7,.,CASSQGAGYYEQYF,TGTGCCAGCAGCCAAGGGGCGGGGTACTACGAGCAGTACTTC
.,TRBV12-5,TRBJ2-2,.,CASGLVTAAAGELFF,TGTGCTAGTGGTTTGGTCACAGCTGCAGCCGGGGAGCTGTTTTTT
.,TRBV7-2,TRBJ2-3,.,CASSLAPGPGPGDTQYF,TGTGCCAGCAGCTTAGCCCCTGGCCCTGGGCCAGGAGATACGCAGTATTTT
few,TRBV7-9,TRBJ1-4,.,CASSFGENPEKLFF,TGTGCCAGCAGCTTTGGGGAGAACCCTGAAAAACTGTTTTTT
.,TRBV10-1,TRBJ1-1,.,CASSEMALGWSEAFF,TGCGCCAGCAGTGAGATGGCCTTAGGTTGGAGTGAAGCTTTCTTT
.,TRBV13,TRBJ2-1,TRBD1,CASSLGGQGYNEQFF,TGTGCCAGCAGCTTGGGGGGACAGGGATACAATGAGCAGTTCTTC
few,TRBV25-1,TRBJ1-1,TRBD1,CASTGGRVNTEAFF,TGTGCCAGCACAGGGGGTCGAGTGAACACTGAAGCTTTCTTT
.,TRBV5-1,TRBJ2-4,TRBD2,CASSLSPGGSIQYF,TGCGCCAGCAGCTTGTCCCCCGGGGGGAGCATTCAGTACTTC
.,TRBV19,TRBJ2-5,.,CASAPGFQETQYF,TGTGCCAGTGCCCCCGGGTTCCAAGAGACCCAGTACTTC
.,TRBV28,TRBJ1-1,TRBD1,CASSLSRDRIVNTEAFF,TGTGCCAGCAGTTTAAGCCGGGACAGGATCGTGAACACTGAAGCTTTCTTT
.,TRBV7-9,TRBJ2-5,TRBD2,CASSYTGTKETQYF,TGTGCCAGCAGCTATACCGGGACTAAAGAGACCCAGTACTTC
.,TRBV11-2,TRBJ2-1,.,CASSLGAHNEQFF,TGTGCCAGCAGCTTAGGGGCCCACAATGAGCAGTTCTTC
.,TRBV6-4,TRBJ1-1,.,CASSEQGGSTEAFF,TGTGCCAGCAGTGAACAGGGAGGGAGCACTGAAGCTTTCTTT
.,TRBV19,TRBJ2-7,TRBD1,CASSKQGDYEQYF,TGTGCCAGTAGTAAGCAGGGGGACTACGAGCAGTACTTC
.,TRBV7-8,TRBJ2-5,TRBD2,CASSFHLRSAGVEETQYF,TGTGCCAGCAGCTTCCATTTGAGGTCGGCGGGGGTGGAAGAGACCCAGTACTTC
once,TRBV6-5,TRBJ1-1,.,CASSYETGRAAFF,TGTGCCAGCAGTTACGAAACAGGGCGCGCAGCTTTCTTT
.,TRBV19,TRBJ2-3,TRBD2,CASSIEGIGLAGTDTQYF,TGTGCCAGTAGTATAGAAGGAATTGGGCTAGCGGGCACAGATACGCAGTATTTT
.,TRBV27,TRBJ1-4,.,CASSFKQGEKLFF,TGTGCCAGCAGTTTCAAACAGGGTGAAAAACTGTTTTTT
once,TRBV7-9,TRBJ2-7,.,CASSRSREVYEQYF,TGTGCCAGCAGCCGTTCCAGGGAGGTCTACGAGCAGTACTTC
.,TRBV7-9,TRBJ1-6,.,CASSLVAANSPLHF,TGTGCCAGCAGCTTAGTAGCAGCCAATTCACCCCTCCACTTT
.,TRBV5-1,TRBJ1-1,.,CASSLLREGTPEAFF,TGCGCCAGCAGCTTATTGAGGGAAGGCACTCCTGAAGCTTTCTTT
.,TRBV7-9,TRBJ1-2,.,CASSRGATYGYTF,TGTGCCAGCTCTCGCGGGGCTACGTATGGCTACACCTTC
.,TRBV19,TRBJ1-6,.,CASSIGEYSSPLHF,TGTGCCAGTAGTATAGGGGAGTATAGTTCACCCCTCCACTTT
few,TRBV2,TRBJ1-1,.,CASRSQGPPNTEAFF,TGTGCCAGCAGGTCACAGGGCCCTCCGAACACTGAAGCTTTCTTT
.,TRBV29-1,TRBJ1-1,TRBD1,CSVEVTGGTEAFF,TGCAGCGTTGAAGTGACAGGGGGCACTGAAGCTTTCTTT
few,TRBV5-6,TRBJ2-7,.,CASSLIQGSYEQYF,TGTGCCAGCAGCCTCATCCAGGGGTCCTACGAGCAGTACTTC
.,TRBV9,TRBJ2-1,.,CASSVDLQGPYNEQFF,TGTGCCAGCAGCGTAGACTTACAGGGACCCTACAATGAGCAGTTCTTC
.,TRBV25-1,TRBJ1-1,.,CASSDPRGANFEAFF,TGTGCCAGCAGTGATCCGCGGGGGGCCAACTTCGAAGCTTTCTTT
.,TRBV7-3,TRBJ2-3,.,CASSPGGTDTQYF,TGTGCCAGCAGCCCCGGGGGCACAGATACGCAGTATTTT
.,TRBV7-3,TRBJ1-2,TRBD1,CASSLRPGTESVMSF,TGTGCCAGCAGCTTAAGACCCGGGACAGAATCCGTGATGTCCTTC
.,TRBV9,TRBJ1-5,.,CASSETDYQPQHF,TGTGCCAGCAGCGAGACAGATTATCAGCCCCAGCATTTT